This T cell receptor (beta chain) was retrieved from a study of regulatory T cells in long-lasting Graves disease. Library construction for TCR beta used iRepertoire HTBI primers and Arm-PCR of CDR3 regions. Per the authors' pipeline: Samples jointly harbored about 62 TRBV and over 13 TRBJ segments. TCRdb independently ran MiXCR on the multiplex PCR reads; one entry per CDR3 protein. In this record, the V and J calls reflect TCRdb's handling and not the investigators' own analysis. Counted here are nearly 350,000 distinct CDR3 sequences, around a fifth occurring once; the ten biggest clones make up roughly 29%. Germline CDR1 is MDHEN and CDR2 is SYDVKM. V was pared by 6 bases and J by 1 base, with 6 bases of the junction left unmatched. This CDR3 is 16 amino acids long. Noted time point: persistent/refractory GD, antithyroid drugs over 5 years with positive TRAb. PBMCs provided the RNA from which the TCR library was made.

This clonotype was picked up many times. Sample: peripheral blood mononuclear cells (PBMCs), taken when the disease was refractory, from a patient treated with antithyroid drugs. The receptor was isolated from a female donor with Graves disease. This chain uses TRBV28 with TRBJ2-5; 12 nucleotides agree with TRBD1. The CDR3 sequence: CASSPGTGGSQETQYF. In DNA, the CDR3 is TGTGCCAGCAGCCCCGGGACAGGGGGCTCCCAAGAGACCCAGTACTTC.